A selection of T cell receptor beta chains follows, all from one sample in a study of T cell responses to AZD1222 COVID-19 vaccine. TCRdb keeps only in-frame clones here, not all; method: immunoSEQ multiplex PCR. The sample includes roughly 150,000 clones, less than 95% seen only once; the top ten take over 1.3%. The sequences come from peripheral blood, collected on day 0 of AZD1222 vaccination. All receptors derive from an adult in good health. CDR3s include the opening cysteine and the closing phenylalanine or tryptophan. The order of the fields is D gene, clone size, CDR3 length, J gene, V gene, CDR3 protein, CDR3 DNA. D genes are given only for firm matches. The size entry is marked missing in some rows and otherwise reads once, few, many or a size class.

-	-	14	TRBJ1-1	TRBV6-5	CASIALWGNTEAFF	TGTGCCAGCATCGCCCTGTGGGGAAACACTGAAGCTTTCTTT
-	-	15	TRBJ2-7	TRBV7-9	CASSLALGNTYEQYF	TGTGCCAGCAGCTTAGCATTGGGGAACACCTACGAGCAGTACTTC
-	-	15	TRBJ1-1	TRBV5-6	CASSLGQIMNTEAFF	TGTGCCAGCAGCTTGGGACAGATCATGAACACTGAAGCTTTCTTT
-	-	15	TRBJ1-1	TRBV10-1	CASSRDRDGDTEAFF	TGCGCCAGCAGTAGAGACCGGGACGGGGACACTGAAGCTTTCTTT
TRBD1	-	16	TRBJ1-4	TRBV25-1	CASSEGTGGRDEKLFF	TGTGCCAGCAGTGAGGGCACAGGGGGGAGGGATGAAAAACTGTTTTTT
TRBD1	-	16	TRBJ1-2	TRBV12-5	CASGLVRDRTDYGYTF	TGTGCTAGTGGTTTGGTACGGGACAGAACAGACTATGGCTACACCTTC
TRBD1	-	15	TRBJ1-4	TRBV7-2	CASSAQTGGGEKLFF	TGTGCCAGCAGCGCGCAGACAGGGGGAGGTGAAAAACTGTTTTTT
TRBD1	once	16	TRBJ2-1	TRBV9	CASSVVEGAAYNEQFF	TGTGCCAGCAGCGTAGTAGAGGGGGCGGCCTACAATGAGCAGTTCTTC
-	-	14	TRBJ1-2	TRBV3-1/TRBV3-2	CASSQVQTRNGYTF	TGTGCCAGCAGCCAAGTACAGACGAGGAATGGCTACACCTTC
-	-	14	TRBJ2-3	TRBV18	CASSERRGPDTQYF	TGTGCCAGCTCAGAACGCCGGGGGCCAGATACGCAGTATTTT
-	-	15	TRBJ1-2	TRBV5-1	CASSLGGGTRYGYTF	TGCGCCAGCAGCTTGGGGGGAGGGACAAGATATGGCTACACCTTC
-	-	17	TRBJ1-3	TRBV4-2	CASSQDAAGARGNTIYF	TGTGCCAGCAGCCAAGATGCAGCGGGGGCGCGGGGAAACACCATATATTTT
TRBD2	-	15	TRBJ2-3	TRBV7-7	CASSQSGGWADTQYF	TGTGCTAGCAGCCAAAGCGGGGGTTGGGCAGATACGCAGTATTTT
-	-	15	TRBJ2-2	TRBV28	CASSSGETNTGELFF	TGTGCCAGCAGTTCGGGGGAGACGAACACCGGGGAGCTGTTTTTT
-	-	15	TRBJ1-2	TRBV7-2	CASSFGTNANYGYTF	TGTGCCAGCAGCTTTGGGACAAATGCTAACTATGGCTACACCTTC
-	-	15	TRBJ2-3	TRBV7-2	CASSLALARTDTQYF	TGTGCCAGCAGCTTAGCCCTAGCCCGCACAGATACGCAGTATTTT
TRBD1	-	17	TRBJ1-6	TRBV4-1	CASSAGQGGAYNSPLHF	TGCGCCAGCAGTGCAGGGCAGGGGGGGGCCTATAATTCACCCCTCCACTTT
-	-	14	TRBJ1-3	TRBV27	CASSLTSSGNTIYF	TGTGCCAGCAGTTTAACGAGCTCTGGAAACACCATATATTTT
-	-	14	TRBJ1-1	TRBV25-1	CASSEWDGNTEAFF	TGTGCCAGCAGTGAGTGGGACGGGAACACTGAAGCTTTCTTT
-	-	13	TRBJ1-1	TRBV5-6	CASSLGGYAEAFF	TGTGCCAGCAGCTTGGGGGGGTACGCTGAAGCTTTCTTT
TRBD1	-	15	TRBJ2-7	TRBV7-7	CASSHGTGDAYEQYF	TGTGCTAGCAGCCACGGGACAGGGGACGCATACGAGCAGTACTTC
-	-	13	TRBJ2-7	TRBV5-5	CASSFMSSYEQYF	TGTGCCAGCAGCTTTATGTCTTCCTACGAGCAGTACTTC
-	-	13	TRBJ1-3	TRBV3-1/TRBV3-2	CASRGVPGNTIYF	TGTGCCAGCCGGGGGGTTCCTGGAAACACCATATATTTT
-	few	12	TRBJ1-2	TRBV3-1/TRBV3-2	CASSQATHGYTF	TGTGCCAGCAGCCAAGCGACACATGGCTACACCTTC
-	-	16	TRBJ1-3	TRBV5-1	CASSSYLRGNGNTIYF	TGCGCCAGCAGCTCCTACTTACGGGGAAATGGAAACACCATATATTTT
-	-	14	TRBJ1-3	TRBV6-5	CASTSGVSGNTIYF	TGTGCCAGCACTTCAGGCGTCTCTGGAAACACCATATATTTT
TRBD2	-	13	TRBJ2-1	TRBV2	CASRTSDNNEQFF	TGTGCCAGCCGGACTAGCGATAACAATGAGCAGTTCTTC
TRBD1	once	19	TRBJ1-4	TRBV28	CASSNRRQGIRGLNEKLFF	TGTGCCAGCAGTAACCGACGACAGGGTATAAGGGGCCTGAATGAAAAACTGTTTTTT
-	-	14	TRBJ2-7	TRBV5-6	CASSYDRSSYEQYF	TGTGCCAGCAGCTACGACAGGAGCTCCTACGAGCAGTACTTC
-	-	14	TRBJ1-4	TRBV5-1	CASSDGHSNEKLFF	TGCGCCAGCAGCGATGGCCATTCTAATGAAAAACTGTTTTTT